This TCR beta chain was documented in a study of shared clonotypes between healthy human individuals. Findings and caveats of the study: In the sorted subsets, rarefaction showed sequencing was incomplete despite large depth. Sequencing depth was expected to influence donor clonotype sharing.

As originally analysed: ImmunoSEQ supplied junction-only sequences lacking quality scores, so filtering was different. Produced via immunoSEQ multiplex PCR; TCRdb's table is partial and in-frame only. Clone size and the V and J calls come from that table; the DNA yielded D and trimming. Of a few million clones detected, just over 90% appear once; the ten largest clones hold roughly 0.15%. The V and J ends lost 5 bases and 1 base respectively, with 9 bases between them. Germline values: CDR1 PRHDT, CDR2 FYEKMQ (reference sequence). The CDR3 spans 13 residues. In the case of this clone: Its antigen remains unidentified.

Sequenced sample: naive CD4+ T cells sorted from blood. Subset given: CD45RA+ positively selected. This clonotype originated in a young man in good health. The chain has TRBV13 and TRBJ2-7, with D hard to call. The CDR3 coding sequence is TGTGCCAGCAGCCCTCGGAGTTCCTACGAGCAGTACTTC. Protein product: CASSPRSSYEQYF. The full variable domain, with the rest looked up from reference TRBV13 and TRBJ2-7, is AAGVIQSPRHLIKEKRETATLKCYPIPRHDTVYWYQQGPGQDPQFLISFYEKMQSDKGSIPDRFSAQQFSDYHSELNMSSLELGDSALYFCASSPRSSYEQYFGPGTRLTVT.